These T cell receptor beta chains were read from a single sample in a study of T cells in Graves' hyperthyroidism and ophthalmopathy. One entry per CDR3 protein, called by TCRdb with MiXCR from the multiplex PCR reads. The sample has over 700,000 distinct CDR3 sequences; roughly 37% are singletons. The sequenced sample was blood. The source of these receptors is a man between 18 and 29 years old with Graves' hyperthyroidism. Each CDR3 is given with its conserved first and last residue. The D gene is left open where the match is weak. Only some rows state a clone size, as once, few, many or a class for expanded clones.

clone_size d_call j_call v_call cdr3_nt cdr3_aa
- TRBD1 TRBJ1-1 TRBV12-3/TRBV12-4 TGTGCCAGCACCCAGGGGGGGGACGAAGCTTTCTTT CASTQGGDEAFF
many - TRBJ2-7 TRBV6-5 TGTGCCAGCAGGCTAGCTTCCGAGCAGTACTTC CASRLASEQYF
- TRBD1 TRBJ2-3 TRBV7-3 TGTGCCAGCAGCCCGGGACAGGGAGCGTTAGATACGCAGTATTTT CASSPGQGALDTQYF
- - TRBJ1-4 TRBV20-1 TGCAGTGCTCTGAGAGAGTTGAGGAGGGAATCGGAAAAACTGTTTTTT CSALRELRRESEKLFF
- TRBD1 TRBJ1-3 TRBV5-6 TGTGCCAGCAGCTTCTACAGGGGTTTTGCCATATATTTT CASSFYRGFAIYF
- - TRBJ1-2 TRBV29-1 TGCAGTATCGTCCTGGGAGGGAAGGGCTATGGCTACACCTTC CSIVLGGKGYGYTF
- - TRBJ2-5 TRBV7-9 TGTGCCAGCAGCTTATTGTACAGGGTGGCGGAGACCCAGTACTTC CASSLLYRVAETQYF
- - TRBJ2-7 TRBV19 TGTGCCAGTAGTATCAGGATCACATCCTACGAGCAGTACTTC CASSIRITSYEQYF
many - TRBJ1-1 TRBV2 TGTGCCAGCAGTAAAGACTCCTCCACTGAAGCTTTCTTT CASSKDSSTEAFF
few - TRBJ1-1 TRBV11-2 TGTGCCAGCAGAGCTTCGACTACGAACACTGAAGCTTTCTTT CASRASTTNTEAFF
few - TRBJ2-2 TRBV6-5 TGTGCCAGCAGTTACGCCGTTAGCGGGGAGCTGTTTTTT CASSYAVSGELFF
many - TRBJ2-7 TRBV29-1 TGCAGCGGAGGACTCTCCTACGAGCAGTACTTC CSGGLSYEQYF
- - TRBJ2-7 TRBV6-6 TGTGCCAGCTCGAGGGACACGAGATACGAGCAGTACTTC CASSRDTRYEQYF
many - TRBJ2-2 TRBV24-1 TGTGCCACCAGTGACACGAACACCGGGGAGCTGTTTTTT CATSDTNTGELFF
- - TRBJ1-6 TRBV4-1 TGCGCCAGCAGCCAAGATGTATTGGGAGGTTATAATTCACCCCTCCACTTT CASSQDVLGGYNSPLHF
- TRBD2 TRBJ2-7 TRBV4-1 TGCGCCAGCAGCCAGGGTAGCGGGCGAAACTCCTACGAGCAGTACTTC CASSQGSGRNSYEQYF
- - TRBJ2-7 TRBV2 TGTGCCAGCAGTGAAGGAGGGGGTGGCGAGCAGTACTTC CASSEGGGGEQYF
- - TRBJ1-2 TRBV12-3/TRBV12-4 TGTGCCAGCAGCCGCTGGGACAAGTCCTATGGCTACACCTTC CASSRWDKSYGYTF
few - TRBJ1-2 TRBV4-3 TGCGCCAGCAGCCCCGTCGAGGACTATGGCTACACCTTC CASSPVEDYGYTF
- TRBD2 TRBJ2-2 TRBV19 TGTGCCAGTAGTATACTGGGACTAGCGGGAGCCCTGCGCATCGGGGAGCTGTTTTTT CASSILGLAGALRIGELFF
many - TRBJ1-5 TRBV12-3/TRBV12-4 TGTGCCAGCAGCGGGCTTACCCAGCCCCAGCATTTT CASSGLTQPQHF
many - TRBJ1-5 TRBV10-3 TGTGCCATCAGTGTCGGGGAGGATCAGCCCCAGCATTTT CAISVGEDQPQHF
- TRBD2 TRBJ2-2 TRBV10-3 TGTGCCATCAGTGAGTCGATGGGGGGGGGGCTGTTTTTT CAISESMGGGLFF
- - TRBJ1-3 TRBV20-1 TGCAGTGCCGTATTGGACACCAACTCTGGAAACACCATATATTTT CSAVLDTNSGNTIYF
few - TRBJ2-5 TRBV20-1 TGCAGTGCTAGGCGGACCCAAGAGACCCAGTACTTC CSARRTQETQYF
- - TRBJ1-4 TRBV4-1 TGCGCCAGCAGCCCGACGAGGGGGGATGAAAAACTGTTTTTT CASSPTRGDEKLFF
many - TRBJ1-1 TRBV11-3 TGTGCCAGCAGCTTAGACGGTGTCACTGAAGCTTTCTTT CASSLDGVTEAFF
once TRBD1 TRBJ2-7 TRBV4-3 TGCGCCAGCAGCGAAAGACAGGGTTCGATCTACGAGCAGTACTTC CASSERQGSIYEQYF
few TRBD2 TRBJ2-5 TRBV7-2 TGTGCCAGCAGCTTAGCGCCCGGGCTAGCGGGGGCCCAGTACTTC CASSLAPGLAGAQYF
once - TRBJ2-7 TRBV12-3/TRBV12-4 TGTGCCGGCAGTGCGGTTTTACAGGGAAACTACGAGCAGTACTTC CAGSAVLQGNYEQYF
- - TRBJ2-5 TRBV4-1 TGCGCCAGCAGTCACCAGATTACGGTTCAAGAGACCCAGTACTTC CASSHQITVQETQYF
many - TRBJ2-2 TRBV29-1 TGCAGCGTTGGGGGGGGCGAGGGATGGACCGGGGAGCTGTTTTTT CSVGGGEGWTGELFF
- - TRBJ1-4 TRBV20-1 TGCAGTGCTAGGCCGGGGGCAACTAATGAAAAACTGTTTTTT CSARPGATNEKLFF
- - TRBJ1-1 TRBV12-3/TRBV12-4 TGTGCCAGCAGTCTACTCCCCCCCGGACAGTTCTTT CASSLLPPGQFF
once - TRBJ1-2 TRBV2 TGTGCCAGCAGGCTAGCGGGGTACACCTTC CASRLAGYTF
few TRBD2 TRBJ2-5 TRBV20-1 TGCAGTGCTAGCCCCGGTGGTGGGGGGGGAGGAAAGACCCAGTACTTC CSASPGGGGGGKTQYF
few - TRBJ2-7 TRBV7-2 TGTGCCAGCAGCTTAGCCCTAGGCTTACCGTACGAGCAGTACTTC CASSLALGLPYEQYF
- TRBD1 TRBJ2-5 TRBV12-5 TGTGCCAGCAGTTTAGAACAGGGGTTTGAGACCCAGTACTTC CASSLEQGFETQYF
- TRBD1 TRBJ1-6 TRBV12-5 TGTGCTAGTGGTTTCACCACAGGGGGTGTTTCACCCCTCCACTTT CASGFTTGGVSPLHF
- - TRBJ1-1 TRBV6-5 TGTGCCAGCAGTTACAGGAGCTCGAACACTGAAGCTTTCTTT CASSYRSSNTEAFF
- TRBD2 TRBJ2-2 TRBV7-3 TGTGCCAGCAGCTTTCCGGGACTAGAGGGGACCGGGGAGCTGTTTTTT CASSFPGLEGTGELFF
many - TRBJ2-5 TRBV29-1 TGCAGCGCCTGGACCGACCAAGAGACCCAGTACTTC CSAWTDQETQYF
many TRBD1 TRBJ2-7 TRBV15 TGTGCCACCAGCGGGACAGGGACGGTACAGTACTTC CATSGTGTVQYF
many - TRBJ2-7 TRBV24-1 TGTGCCACCAGTGATTTGCGTACCTACGAGCAGTACTTC CATSDLRTYEQYF
- TRBD1 TRBJ2-7 TRBV2 TGTGCCAGCAGTTACCCCCCCCCAGGGGGCACCTACGAGCAGTACTTC CASSYPPPGGTYEQYF